This TCR beta chain was captured in a study of T cell repertoires in cytomegalovirus infection. As for the study in general: It can be stated that public TCR beta signatures indicated CMV infection as well as a matching HLA type. Findings of the study overall: What dominated the ex vivo response were HLA-C-restricted CMV-specific TCR beta clonotypes. The study identified carriers of CMV plus the relevant HLA from cumulative public TCR beta family frequency.

In this sample, this clonotype turned up many times. Its specificity is not known. Each CDR3 protein is one row after TCRdb ran MiXCR on the reads. The profile shows 290,000 or so distinct CDR3 sequences, under 30% of them singletons. The germline V gene encodes CDR1 SGHTA and CDR2 FQGNSA. The V end was cut by 8 bases, the J end by 9 bases, with 14 bases between. CDR3 length: 12 amino acids. The J gene is TRBJ2-1, the V gene TRBV7-2; D ambiguous. The sequence was obtained from a human donor in good health (CMV status not recorded). Some clones in this sample may be carry-over from other donors' samples. The material sequenced was PBMCs. The CDR3 protein is CASGKGLGEQFF. The CDR3 bases are TGTGCCAGCGGGAAGGGCCTCGGTGAGCAGTTCTTC. Full variable domain (remainder filled in from reference TRBV7-2 and TRBJ2-1): GAGVSQSPSNKVTEKGKDVELRCDPISGHTALYWYRQSLGQGLEFLIYFQGNSAPDKSGLPSDRFSAERTGGSVSTLTIQRTQQEDSAVYLCASGKGLGEQFFGPGTRLTVL.